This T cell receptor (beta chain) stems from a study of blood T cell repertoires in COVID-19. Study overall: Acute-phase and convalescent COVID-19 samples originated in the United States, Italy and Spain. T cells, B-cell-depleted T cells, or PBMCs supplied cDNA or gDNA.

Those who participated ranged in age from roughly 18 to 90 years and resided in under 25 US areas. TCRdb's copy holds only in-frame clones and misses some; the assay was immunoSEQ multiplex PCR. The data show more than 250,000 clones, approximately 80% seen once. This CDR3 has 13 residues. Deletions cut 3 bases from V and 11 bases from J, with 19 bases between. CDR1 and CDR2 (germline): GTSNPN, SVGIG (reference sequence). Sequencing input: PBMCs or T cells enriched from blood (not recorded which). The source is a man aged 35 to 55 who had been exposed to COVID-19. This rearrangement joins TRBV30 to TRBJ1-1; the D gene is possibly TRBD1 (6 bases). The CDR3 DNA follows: TGTGCCTGGAGCCCCAGGGGCGGGGGAAGGGCTTTCTTT. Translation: CAWSPRGGGRAFF. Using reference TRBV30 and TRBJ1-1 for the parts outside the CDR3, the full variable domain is SQTIHQWPATLVQPVGSPLSLECTVEGTSNPNLYWYRQAAGRGLQLLFYSVGIGQISSEVPQNLSASRPQDRQFILSSKKLLLSDSGFYLCAWSPRGGGRAFFGQGTRLTVV.